This T cell receptor (beta chain) was sequenced during a study of blood T cells in healthy people across ages. Looked up from germline, CDR1 is MGHRA and CDR2 is YSYEKL. The V and J ends lost 1 base and 3 bases, in that order; junction bases with no gene match: 3. This CDR3 is built from 14 residues. The donors, healthy Caucasians from Russia, were aged roughly 6 to 90. The use of a sample-barcoded 5' primer and a J-beta primer mix characterized a second PCR of about 6 to 12 cycles. Template switching added a 12-random-nucleotide identifier to every cDNA molecule. TCRdb itself ran the 5' RACE reads through MiXCR, one entry per CDR3 protein. Here the sample spans roughly 1.5 million distinct CDR3 sequences, approximately 43% being singletons. In this sample, this clonotype turned up a few times. Antigen specificity is unknown. General study findings and limits: Measured against age, TCR beta diversity per million T cells decreased in a roughly linear manner.

The sequence was collected from a woman aged 18-29 years in good health. This chain joins TRBV4-1 and TRBJ2-7; 7 bases are shared with TRBD1. Sequencing was done on a sample of blood. DNA for the CDR3: TGCGCCAGCAGCCAAGCGGACAGGTTCTACGAGCAGTACTTC. Residues: CASSQADRFYEQYF.